Shown below are 6 T cell receptor beta chains from a single sample sequenced in a study of T cells in localized non-small cell lung cancer. Data came from immunoSEQ multiplex PCR; TCRdb stores just in-frame clones and leaves some out. The sample contains some 38,000 clones, approximately 90% of which appear only once. Source: peripheral blood mononuclear cells, taken before any cancer treatment. The receptors were sampled from a male donor older than 55 with stage II lung adenocarcinoma.

V is TRBV5-5 and J is TRBJ2-2; weak D call: TRBD2 (6 bases). V was pared by 5 bases and J by 4 bases, with 12 bases between. This CDR3 has 14 amino acids. Germline V gene sequence: CDR1 SGHKS, CDR2 YYEKEE (reference sequence). CDR3 amino acids: CASRSQLATGELFF. The DNA for the CDR3 is TGTGCCAGCAGATCACAACTAGCCACCGGGGAGCTGTTTTTT.

V usage is TRBV5-1 and J usage is TRBJ1-1; TRBD1 matches 7 bases. From germline, CDR1 is SGHRS and CDR2 YFSETQ. V shed 3 bases and J 5 bases; nucleotides not matched to a gene: 10. The CDR3 runs to 15 residues. The CDR3 DNA is TGCGCCAGCAGCTCCGACACAGGGGTGTATACTGAAGCTTTCTTT. Translation gives CASSSDTGVYTEAFF.

J is TRBJ2-1 and V is TRBV19, with a weak D call TRBD1 (6 bases). Germline V CDR1 and CDR2: LNHDA, SQIVND (reference sequence). Trimming shortened V by 5 bases and J by 6 bases, and 17 bases separated the two germline ends. This CDR3 has 15 amino acids. The CDR3 bases are TGTGCCAGTAGTTTACAGGGACGGGGCGGCAATGAGCAGTTCTTC. Its protein is CASSLQGRGGNEQFF.

This chain connects TRBV7-6 to TRBJ2-3; D is undetermined. This CDR3 is 13 amino acids long. V lost 2 bases and J 5 bases, leaving 8 bases between the germline ends. From germline, CDR1 is SGHVS and CDR2 FNYEAQ. The CDR3 DNA reads TGTGCCAGCAGCTTACCCTCAGAAGATACGCAGTATTTT. Translated, it gives CASSLPSEDTQYF.

V is TRBV30 and J is TRBJ1-3, with 8 bases that match TRBD1. The CDR3 length is 16 residues. CDR1 is GTSNPN, CDR2 SVGIG, per germline (reference sequence). J lost 8 bases, V lost 3 bases, and 15 bases had no gene match. This CDR3 reads CAWRGSIGRGPDTIYF. The CDR3 coding sequence is TGTGCCTGGAGGGGGTCAATAGGCAGGGGGCCAGACACCATATATTTT.

The chain links TRBV30 to TRBJ2-1, with 15 bases aligning to TRBD2. V gave up 3 bases and J gave up 8 bases; unmatched junction bases: 14. Germline lookup yields CDR1 GTSNPN and CDR2 SVGIG (reference sequence). The CDR3 spans 18 residues. CDR3 in amino acids: CAWRDPGLAGGPADEQFF. The CDR3 DNA sequence: TGTGCCTGGAGGGACCCTGGACTAGCGGGAGGGCCCGCCGATGAGCAGTTCTTC.